This passage covers 2 T cell receptor beta chains from one sample sequenced in a study of shared clonotypes between healthy human individuals. Naivety among CD8 cells was defined by CD45RO negativity and positive CCR7 selection, thereby excluding terminally differentiated effector memory CD45RA+ cells. The protocol was immunoSEQ multiplex PCR, while the TCRdb copy is restricted to in-frame clones and leaves out a portion. The sample has roughly 570,000 clones; 95% to 98% are singletons. Specimen: naive CD8+ T cells sorted from blood. These receptors all come from a man aged 30-40 years in good health.

This clone came up once. This sequence joins TRBV27 and TRBJ2-1; D ambiguous. This CDR3 spans 12 amino acids. Deletions cut 3 bases from V and 7 bases from J, with 7 bases between. CDR1 MNHEY and CDR2 SMNVEV come from the germline V gene (reference sequence). CDR3 residues: CASSLGTNEQFF. CDR3 in DNA: TGTGCCAGCAGTTTGGGAACAAATGAGCAGTTCTTC.

V and J are TRBV7-8 and TRBJ1-5, with D tentatively TRBD1 (6 bases). The germline V gene encodes CDR1 SGHVS and CDR2 FQNEAQ. The V end lost 5 bases, the J end lost 3 bases, and 8 bases lay between the germline ends. This CDR3 has 13 amino acids. The CDR3 region is CASSDRNNQPQHF. The CDR3 coding sequence is TGTGCCAGCAGCGACAGGAACAATCAGCCCCAGCATTTT.